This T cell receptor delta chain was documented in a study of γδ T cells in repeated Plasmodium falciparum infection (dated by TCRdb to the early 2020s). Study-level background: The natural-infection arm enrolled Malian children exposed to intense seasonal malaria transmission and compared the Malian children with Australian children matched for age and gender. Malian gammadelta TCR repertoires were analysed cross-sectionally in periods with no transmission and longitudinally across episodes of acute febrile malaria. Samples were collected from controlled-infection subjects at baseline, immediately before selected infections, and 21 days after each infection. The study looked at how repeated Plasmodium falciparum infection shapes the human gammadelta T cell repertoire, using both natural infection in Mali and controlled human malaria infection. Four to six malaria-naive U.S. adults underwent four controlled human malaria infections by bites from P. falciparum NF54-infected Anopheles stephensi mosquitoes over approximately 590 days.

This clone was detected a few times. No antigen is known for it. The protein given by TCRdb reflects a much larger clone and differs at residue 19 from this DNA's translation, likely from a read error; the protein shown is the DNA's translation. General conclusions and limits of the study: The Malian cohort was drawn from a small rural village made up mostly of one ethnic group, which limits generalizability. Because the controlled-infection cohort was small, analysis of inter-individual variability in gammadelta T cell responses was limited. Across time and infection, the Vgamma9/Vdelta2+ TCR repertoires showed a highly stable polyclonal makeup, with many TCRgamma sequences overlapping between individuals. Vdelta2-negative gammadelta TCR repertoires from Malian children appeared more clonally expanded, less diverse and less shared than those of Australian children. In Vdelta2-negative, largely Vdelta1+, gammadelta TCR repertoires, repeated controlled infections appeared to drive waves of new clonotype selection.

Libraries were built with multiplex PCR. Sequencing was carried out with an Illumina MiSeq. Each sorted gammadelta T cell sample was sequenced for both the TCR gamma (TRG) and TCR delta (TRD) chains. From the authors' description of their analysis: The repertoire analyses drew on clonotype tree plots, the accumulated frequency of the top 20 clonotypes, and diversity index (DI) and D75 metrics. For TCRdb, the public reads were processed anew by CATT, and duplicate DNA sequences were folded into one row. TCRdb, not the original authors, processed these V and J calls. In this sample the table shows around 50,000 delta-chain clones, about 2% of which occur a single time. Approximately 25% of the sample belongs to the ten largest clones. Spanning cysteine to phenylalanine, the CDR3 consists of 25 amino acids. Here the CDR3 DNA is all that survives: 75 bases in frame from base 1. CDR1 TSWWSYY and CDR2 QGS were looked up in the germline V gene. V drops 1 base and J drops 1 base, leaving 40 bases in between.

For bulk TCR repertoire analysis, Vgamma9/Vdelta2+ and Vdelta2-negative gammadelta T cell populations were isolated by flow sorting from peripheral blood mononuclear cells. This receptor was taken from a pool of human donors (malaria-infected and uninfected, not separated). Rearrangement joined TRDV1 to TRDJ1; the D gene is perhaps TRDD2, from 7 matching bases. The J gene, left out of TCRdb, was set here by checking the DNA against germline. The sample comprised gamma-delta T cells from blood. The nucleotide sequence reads TGTGCTCTTGGGGAACCTCATTTCCTACGGGGTTCGTTACGCTGGGGAGCCTCCTCCACCGATAAACTCATCTTT. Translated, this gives CALGEPHFLRGSLRWGASSTDKLIF.